Each of the 17 T cell receptor beta chains below was sequenced from the same sample in a study of STAT5B mutations in CD4+ large granular lymphocyte leukemia. The assay was immunoSEQ multiplex PCR, and TCRdb's table has in-frame clones only and misses some. Of tens of thousands of clones in the sample, about 79% were seen once. The sequenced sample consisted of CD4+ T cells from blood buffy coats. These receptors originate from a human donor in good health.

The chain recombines TRBV5-6 with TRBJ1-4, with D perhaps TRBD1 (6 bases). Germline V gives CDR1 SGHDT, CDR2 YYEEEE. With 2 bases removed from V and 5 bases from J, the gap between germline ends came to 10 bases. The CDR3 runs 14 residues. CDR3 nucleotides: TGTGCCAGCAGCTTTAAACAGGGAAATGAAAAACTGTTTTTT. Protein sequence: CASSFKQGNEKLFF.

The table lists this clone with a few counts. The rearrangement links TRBV7-2 to TRBJ1-1; weak D call: TRBD1 (6 bases). The CDR3 extends over 12 amino acids. The V end was cut by 1 base, the J end by 9 bases, with 9 bases between. Germline V gene data show CDR1 as SGHTA and CDR2 as FQGNSA. For the CDR3, the DNA is TGTGCCAGCAGCTTAGAGGACAGAAAAGCTTTCTTT. This gives the protein CASSLEDRKAFF.

J is TRBJ2-1 and V is TRBV20-1; D is unresolved. Germline V CDR1 and CDR2: DFQATT, SNEGSKA (reference sequence). Deletions cut 0 bases from V and 14 bases from J, with 8 bases between. The CDR3 covers 10 residues. CDR3 region: CSARDGVEFF. CDR3 DNA: TGCAGTGCTAGAGATGGTGTGGAGTTCTTC.

The rearrangement links TRBV5-4 to TRBJ2-5; D unclear. Germline CDR1 reads SGHNT; CDR2 reads YYREEE (reference sequence). This CDR3 is built from 17 residues. V gave up 0 bases and J gave up 0 bases, with 15 bases separating them. CDR3 protein: CASSLVKNSLYQETQYF. The DNA of the CDR3 is TGTGCCAGCAGCTTGGTCAAGAATTCATTGTACCAAGAGACCCAGTACTTC.

V and J are TRBV5-1 and TRBJ2-5; D is perhaps TRBD1 (5 bases). Germline-derived CDR1 and CDR2 are SGHRS and YFSETQ. The CDR3 runs to 15 residues. The V end lost 0 bases, the J end lost 4 bases, and 13 bases lay between the germline ends. CDR3 in amino acids: CASSLVGRVGETQYF. The DNA of the CDR3 is TGCGCCAGCAGCTTGGTGGGCAGGGTGGGAGAGACCCAGTACTTC.

The gene calls are TRBV2 and TRBJ1-5, with 10 bases lining up with TRBD1. Germline-derived CDR1 and CDR2 are SNHLY and FYNNEI. The CDR3 consists of 17 residues. The ends lost 6 bases at V and 3 bases at J; junction bases unmatched: 11. The chain's CDR3 is CASRWGSGQGDNQPQHF. In DNA form, the CDR3 reads TGTGCCAGCAGGTGGGGGTCAGGACAGGGGGACAATCAGCCCCAGCATTTT. The full variable domain, in which reference TRBV2 and TRBJ1-5 provide the parts outside the CDR3, is EPEVTQTPSHQVTQMGQEVILRCVPISNHLYFYWYRQILGQKVEFLVSFYNNEISEKSEIFDDQFSVERPDGSNFTLKIRSTKLEDSAMYFCASRWGSGQGDNQPQHFGDGTRLSIL.

The genes are TRBV6-5 and TRBJ1-2; 7 positions match TRBD1. The CDR3 has 13 amino acids. The V gene end was trimmed by 6 bases and the J gene end by 2 bases; junction bases not matched to a gene: 3. Per the germline V gene, CDR1 is MNHEY and CDR2 is SVGAGI. CDR3 coding DNA: TGTGCCAGCAGCCGACAGGGAAACTATGGCTACACCTTC. Protein product: CASSRQGNYGYTF.

The chain carries TRBV7-9 and TRBJ2-3; no clear D gene. The V end was cut by 1 base, the J end by 12 bases, with 14 bases between. Germline-derived CDR1 and CDR2 are SEHNR and FQNEAQ (reference sequence). This CDR3 spans 13 amino acids. The CDR3 coding sequence is TGTGCCAGCAGCTTAGAGCCGCTATCTTCCCAGTATTTT. This sequence encodes CASSLEPLSSQYF.

CDR3 loop: CASSQNRRSPTGTSYEQYF. The CDR3 bases are TGTGCCAGCAGCCAAAACCGCCGGTCCCCGACAGGGACGTCCTACGAGCAGTACTTC. J is TRBJ2-7 and V is TRBV28, with 7 bases lining up with TRBD1. Trimming cost V 6 bases and J 1 base; bases outside gene matches: 21. The CDR3 is made up of 19 amino acids. The V gene's germline CDR1 is MDHEN and CDR2 SYDVKM.

The CDR3, as DNA: TGTGCCAGCAGTGCCTCGGGACAGGGGGGTTATGGCTACACCTTC. As protein: CASSASGQGGYGYTF. The chain is built from TRBV6-1 and TRBJ1-2; 11 bases are shared with TRBD1. This CDR3 has 15 residues. With V trimmed by 4 bases and J by 5 bases, 6 bases remained unmatched. CDR1 and CDR2 from the germline V gene are MNHNS and SASEGT.

V gene TRBV19 combines with J gene TRBJ2-7, with 7 bases fitting TRBD2. Trimming took 3 bases from V and 4 from J; bases not matched to a gene: 9. The CDR3 covers 15 residues. Germline V gene data show CDR1 as LNHDA and CDR2 as SQIVND (reference sequence). The CDR3 sequence: CASSMLSASGYEQYF. CDR3 nucleotide sequence: TGTGCCAGTAGTATGCTCTCGGCTAGCGGATACGAGCAGTACTTC.

This chain uses TRBV7-2 with TRBJ2-2; no definite D call. V lost 5 bases and J 6 bases, leaving 7 bases between the germline ends. CDR1 and CDR2 from the germline V gene are SGHTA and FQGNSA. The CDR3 extends over 12 amino acids. CDR3 sequence (DNA): TGTGCCAGCAGCCAACGTCCCGGGGAGCTGTTTTTT. It translates to CASSQRPGELFF.

The chain joins TRBV7-2 to TRBJ2-7; D is ambiguous. V was pared by 3 bases and J by 7 bases, with 13 bases between. This CDR3 comprises 13 residues. Germline V gives CDR1 SGHTA, CDR2 FQGNSA. For the CDR3, the DNA is TGTGCCAGCAGCTTTGGGTCCTTTGAAGAGCAGTACTTC. Amino acids: CASSFGSFEEQYF.

The CDR3 DNA is TGTGCCAGCGGTAGGGACACTTACGAGCAGTACTTC. Its protein is CASGRDTYEQYF. The chain combines TRBV6-5 with TRBJ2-7; perhaps TRBD1 as D (6 bases). Germline V CDR1 and CDR2: MNHEY, SVGAGI. There are 12 residues in the CDR3. V gave up 8 bases and J gave up 4 bases, with 12 bases separating them.

The chain links TRBV6-1 to TRBJ1-1, with no clear D. Deletions cut 0 bases from V and 10 bases from J, with 9 bases between. The CDR3 has 12 residues. Germline V gene data show CDR1 as MNHNS and CDR2 as SASEGT. The chain's CDR3 is CASSEATYGAFF. CDR3 nucleotide sequence: TGTGCCAGCAGTGAAGCGACATATGGAGCTTTCTTT.

The J gene is TRBJ2-1, the V gene TRBV7-3, with 8 bases that match TRBD2. With V trimmed by 4 bases and J by 5 bases, 7 bases remained unmatched. The CDR3 has 15 amino acids. Germline CDR1 and CDR2: SGHTA and FQGTGA. DNA of the CDR3: TGTGCCAGCAGCTCTTCCGGGACTAGAAACAATGAGCAGTTCTTC. The encoded protein is CASSSSGTRNNEQFF.

This clone was picked up a small number of times. The chain combines TRBV5-4 with TRBJ1-6; tentatively, D is TRBD1 (5 bases). V shed 5 bases and J shed 7 bases, with 7 bases lying between them. Germline CDR1 SGHNT, CDR2 YYREEE (reference sequence). The CDR3 is made up of 12 amino acids. CDR3 sequence (DNA): TGTGCCAGCAGACAGGACAATTCACCCCTCCACTTT. Encoded protein: CASRQDNSPLHF.